The 14 T cell receptor beta chains below come from one sample, sequenced in a study of CD4 T cells in relation to SARS-CoV-2 and coronaviruses (dated by TCRdb to about 2021). CD4+ T cells from unexposed donors were collected before the COVID-19 pandemic (2011-2018). The EasySep CD4+ T cell isolation kit was used to isolate CD4+ T cells once the cultures had run for roughly 10 days. Libraries came from the immunoSEQ multiplex PCR assay. In TCRdb, the immuneACCESS table is reduced to in-frame sequences with V and J assigned. These tables do not hold every clone; where another copy was compared, an unresolved V gene accounts for under half, and the others remain unexplained. The sample table shows some 20,000 clones, and around 73% are seen once. About 21% of the sample belongs to the ten largest clones. Antigens for these TCRs are unknown. The sample comprised CD4+ T cells from PBMCs, cultured in vitro. The receptors come from a human donor in good health.

The V and J genes are TRBV6-1 and TRBJ2-7; 9 bases fit TRBD1. The V and J ends lost 7 bases and 2 bases, in that order; junction bases with no gene match: 9. This CDR3 has 15 amino acids. CDR1 and CDR2 (germline): MNHNS, SASEGT. CDR3 protein: CASTTDRGEAYEQYF. CDR3 coding DNA: TGTGCCAGCACCACGGACAGGGGAGAGGCCTACGAGCAGTACTTC.

This sequence joins TRBV7-9 and TRBJ1-3, with D tentatively TRBD1 (5 bases). Germline V gives CDR1 SEHNR, CDR2 FQNEAQ (reference sequence). This CDR3 is built from 16 residues. Trimming pared 2 bases from V and 0 bases from J, leaving 11 bases between. CDR3 in DNA: TGTGCCAGCAGCTTACACGGGGCCCTCTCTGGAAACACCATATATTTT. Protein sequence: CASSLHGALSGNTIYF.

The table lists this clone with a count of one. The rearrangement uses TRBV5-4 and TRBJ2-2; unclear D gene. Germline CDR1 SGHNT, CDR2 YYREEE (reference sequence). This CDR3 is 14 amino acids long. V was trimmed by 0 bases and J by 8 bases, leaving 11 bases between them. The CDR3 nucleotides are TGTGCCAGCAGCTTGGACCTATCTCCGGGGGAGCTGTTTTTT. Translating it yields CASSLDLSPGELFF.

CDR3 sequence: CAISVETDTQYF. CDR3 DNA: TGTGCCATCAGTGTGGAGACAGATACGCAGTATTTT. The rearrangement joins TRBV10-3 to TRBJ2-3; D not certain. Germline V CDR1 and CDR2: ENHRY, SYGVKD. V was trimmed by 4 bases and J by 3 bases, leaving 5 bases between them. This CDR3 has 12 amino acids.

The V and J genes are TRBV19 and TRBJ2-7; the D gene is possibly TRBD1 (8 bases). The V gene's germline CDR1 is LNHDA and CDR2 SQIVND (reference sequence). The V and J ends lost 3 bases and 6 bases respectively, with 21 bases between them. This CDR3 comprises 16 residues. The CDR3 here is CASSIGQGAGVSEQYF. In DNA, the CDR3 is TGTGCCAGTAGTATCGGACAGGGTGCGGGAGTTTCCGAGCAGTACTTC.

The J gene is TRBJ1-1, the V gene TRBV6-1; 7 bases match TRBD1. The CDR3 is 15 amino acids. Per germline, CDR1 MNHNS and CDR2 SASEGT. After removal of 2 bases from V and 3 bases from J, the junction contained 6 bases not matched to a gene. In nucleotides, the CDR3 is TGTGCCAGCAGTGAATGGTCAGGGGGGCACACTGAAGCTTTCTTT. This codes for CASSEWSGGHTEAFF.

The CDR3 sequence is CASSLGRRRGTSGPNEQFF. As DNA, the CDR3 is TGTGCCAGCAGCTTAGGCCGTAGGAGAGGGACTAGCGGCCCTAATGAGCAGTTCTTC. The rearrangement uses TRBV11-2 and TRBJ2-1; 11 bases are a match to TRBD2. Germline assignment: CDR1 SGHAT and CDR2 FQNNGV. Trimming took 1 base from V and 7 from J; bases not matched to a gene: 15. The CDR3 loop spans 19 amino acids.

The V call is TRBV2, the J call TRBJ2-2; D is perhaps TRBD2 (5 bases). The V gene's germline CDR1 is SNHLY and CDR2 FYNNEI. Trimming cost V 4 bases and J 1 base, with 7 bases left between them. CDR3 size: 14 residues. The CDR3 reads CASSVGENTGELFF. CDR3 coding DNA: TGTGCCAGCAGTGTGGGAGAGAACACCGGGGAGCTGTTTTTT.

The CDR3 here is CASSLLQGGNQPQHF. The CDR3 DNA follows: TGTGCCAGCAGCTTACTACAGGGAGGTAATCAGCCCCAGCATTTT. V usage is TRBV7-8 and J usage is TRBJ1-5; maybe TRBD1 (6 bases). V lost 2 bases, J lost 4 bases, and 12 bases lay in between. The CDR3 is made up of 15 amino acids. Germline assignment: CDR1 SGHVS and CDR2 FQNEAQ.

This clone was seen only a few times. V usage is TRBV4-1 and J usage is TRBJ2-1, with 9 bases identical to TRBD2. The CDR3 contains 16 residues. The J segment lost 7 bases and the V segment lost 6 bases, leaving 13 bases of the junction unmatched. The germline V gene has CDR1 MGHRA and CDR2 YSYEKL. The DNA of the CDR3 is TGCGCCAGCAGTCGTTCGACTAGCGGAGAATGGAATGAGCAGTTCTTC. It specifies CASSRSTSGEWNEQFF.

J is TRBJ2-5 and V is TRBV2; D remains unclear. CDR1 and CDR2 (germline): SNHLY, FYNNEI. This CDR3 contains 15 residues. V was cut by 4 bases and J by 5 bases, with 17 bases left in between. The CDR3 is CASSASPGQAETQYF. The CDR3 DNA is TGTGCCAGCAGTGCTTCGCCAGGTCAGGCGGAGACCCAGTACTTC.

V and J are TRBV2 and TRBJ1-4; D uncertain. Trimming removed 4 bases at V and 6 bases at J, with 15 bases between. The CDR3 is 15 amino acids. Germline assignment: CDR1 SNHLY and CDR2 FYNNEI. The CDR3 DNA reads as TGTGCCAGCAGTGTAGGACCGGCGGGTTATGAAAAACTGTTTTTT. Its protein is CASSVGPAGYEKLFF.

The chain combines TRBV19 with TRBJ2-7; TRBD2 matches at 8 bases. The V gene end was trimmed by 3 bases and the J gene end by 3 bases; junction bases not matched to a gene: 16. This CDR3 has 18 residues. Germline V gives CDR1 LNHDA, CDR2 SQIVND (reference sequence). CDR3 in DNA: TGTGCCAGTAGTATTCAGGGAGCGGGAGTAGGTTCAATCTACGAGCAGTACTTC. Its translation is CASSIQGAGVGSIYEQYF.

This chain's CDR3 is CASSLVILAGIQYF. CDR3 coding DNA: TGTGCCAGCAGCTTAGTCATACTAGCGGGGATCCAGTACTTC. The chain uses TRBV7-8 and TRBJ2-5, with TRBD2 matching 10 bases. Unmatched junction bases numbered 6, after V lost 1 base and J lost 10 bases. The CDR3 sequence is 14 residues long. Germline CDR1 SGHVS, CDR2 FQNEAQ.